Listed here are 9 T cell receptor beta chains from one sample, sequenced in a study of spatial heterogeneity in lung cancer. These receptors are not linked to any known antigen. Time point defined: sample taken at primary tumor resection. TCRdb re-called the 5' RACE reads through MiXCR, storing one row per CDR3 protein. The sample has some 10,000 distinct CDR3 sequences, roughly an eighth seen once. Study-wide results and limits: One measure, the expanded intratumoral alpha and beta TCR count, tracked tumor mutation counts.

The specimen was lung tumor tissue, collected at surgery. Receptors were obtained from a male donor with early-stage non-small cell lung cancer.

DNA for the CDR3: TGTGCCACCAGTGATCACATGGTAGCTCAGCCCCAGCATTTT. The encoded protein is CATSDHMVAQPQHF. This chain connects TRBV24-1 to TRBJ1-5; D is undetermined. The germline V and J ends were trimmed by 3 bases and 6 bases, with 11 bases remaining between them. CDR3 size: 14 residues. From germline, CDR1 is KGHDR and CDR2 SFDVKD.

V and J are TRBV7-9 and TRBJ2-7; either TRBD1 or TRBD2 may fit D (6 bases each). V was trimmed by 7 bases and J by 0 bases, leaving 7 bases between them. Germline V gene lookup returns CDR1 SEHNR and CDR2 FQNEAQ (reference sequence). There are 12 residues in the CDR3. The CDR3 nucleotides read TGTGCCAGCAAGGGGGGCTCCTACGAGCAGTACTTC. Encoded protein: CASKGGSYEQYF.

This clonotype has ten or more counts. The chain has TRBV7-2 and TRBJ2-1; D possibly corresponds to TRBD2 (5 bases). The V gene lost 5 bases and the J gene lost 7 bases, with 12 bases spanning the gap. Per the germline V gene, CDR1 is SGHTA and CDR2 is FQGNSA. The length of the CDR3 is 13 residues. This CDR3 is CASSADSLNEQFF. The CDR3 DNA follows: TGTGCCAGCAGCGCGGACTCCCTTAATGAGCAGTTCTTC.

This clonotype is judged medium-sized. This sequence joins TRBV28 and TRBJ1-5; 9 bases are shared with TRBD1. Germline V gene lookup returns CDR1 MDHEN and CDR2 SYDVKM. CDR3 length equals 14 residues. V lost 6 bases, J lost 4 bases, and 4 bases stayed unmatched. The CDR3 sequence is CASRDRGINQPQHF. The CDR3 DNA follows: TGTGCCAGCAGGGACAGGGGCATAAATCAGCCCCAGCATTTT.

This clonotype was counted only a few times. The chain recombines TRBV20-1 with TRBJ1-4; D is ambiguous. The CDR3 is made up of 14 amino acids. Germline V CDR1 and CDR2: DFQATT, SNEGSKA (reference sequence). The V end lost 5 bases, the J end lost 4 bases, and 14 bases lay between the germline ends. In nucleotides, the CDR3 is TGCAGTGCTTTTAACCCCGCCGTTAATGAAAAACTGTTTTTT. Residues: CSAFNPAVNEKLFF.

A few counts support this clonotype. V usage is TRBV5-5 and J usage is TRBJ2-3; D may be TRBD2 (5 bases). Deletions cut 5 bases from V and 2 bases from J, with 9 bases between. Germline V lookup: CDR1 SGHKS, CDR2 YYEKEE (reference sequence). The CDR3 is made up of 13 amino acids. The CDR3 loop is CASSRGPTDTQYF. Here the CDR3 DNA reads TGTGCCAGCAGTCGGGGTCCCACAGATACGCAGTATTTT.

This clonotype was counted many times. This chain links TRBV7-8 with TRBJ1-2; unclear D gene. V was cut by 2 bases and J by 4 bases, with 17 bases left in between. CDR3 size: 16 residues. Looked up from germline, CDR1 is SGHVS and CDR2 is FQNEAQ. The CDR3 bases are TGTGCCAGCAGCTTATTACTCGGACCGATCGTCTATGGCTACACCTTC. As protein: CASSLLLGPIVYGYTF.

This clonotype has just one count. The rearrangement links TRBV6-1 to TRBJ1-1; tentatively, D is TRBD1 (6 bases). Germline-derived CDR1 and CDR2 are MNHNS and SASEGT. The CDR3 is 13 residues long. Trimming removed 7 bases at V and 0 bases at J, with 9 bases between. The CDR3 DNA reads as TGTGCCAGCATGGGGGCGTTGAACACTGAAGCTTTCTTT. Encoded protein: CASMGALNTEAFF.

This clonotype has just a few counts. The gene calls are TRBV5-5 and TRBJ1-5; no firm D call. Trimming left V 6 bases short and J 0 bases short, with 13 bases between. The CDR3 is 15 residues long. The germline gives CDR1 SGHKS, CDR2 YYEKEE (reference sequence). CDR3 region: CASNPGSYSNQPQHF. CDR3 nucleotide sequence: TGTGCCAGCAATCCCGGGAGTTATAGCAATCAGCCCCAGCATTTT. The full variable domain, rest sourced from reference TRBV5-5 and TRBJ1-5, is DAGVTQSPTHLIKTRGQQVTLRCSPISGHKSVSWYQQVLGQGPQFIFQYYEKEERGRGNFPDRFSARQFPNYSSELNVNALLLGDSALYLCASNPGSYSNQPQHFGDGTRLSIL.